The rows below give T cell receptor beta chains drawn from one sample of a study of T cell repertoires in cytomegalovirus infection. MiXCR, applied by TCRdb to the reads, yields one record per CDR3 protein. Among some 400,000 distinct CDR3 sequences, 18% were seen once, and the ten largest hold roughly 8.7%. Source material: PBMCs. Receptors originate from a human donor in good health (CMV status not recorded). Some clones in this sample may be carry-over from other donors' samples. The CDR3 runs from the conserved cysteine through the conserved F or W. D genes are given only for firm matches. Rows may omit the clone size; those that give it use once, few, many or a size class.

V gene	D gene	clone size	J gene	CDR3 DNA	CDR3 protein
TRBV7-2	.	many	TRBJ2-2	TGTGCCAGCAGCTTGGGGCATGGGGGTCTGCGGACCGGGGAGCTGTTTTTT	CASSLGHGGLRTGELFF
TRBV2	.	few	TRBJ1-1	TGTGCCAGCAGGTACAGACAGGTTAATGAAGCTTTCTTT	CASRYRQVNEAFF
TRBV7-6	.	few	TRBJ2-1	TGTGCCAGCAGCTTAGGGCTTCAACCCTACAATGAGCAGTTCTTC	CASSLGLQPYNEQFF
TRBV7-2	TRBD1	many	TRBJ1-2	TGTGCCAGCAGCTTTACGCAGAATCCCGGGACAGGGCTTCGTGGCTACACCTTC	CASSFTQNPGTGLRGYTF
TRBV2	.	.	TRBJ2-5	TGTGCCAGCACCCCGGTTCCGGAAGAGGCCCAGTACTTC	CASTPVPEEAQYF
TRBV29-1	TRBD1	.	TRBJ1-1	TGCAGCGTTGGGGGGACAGGGGACACTGAAGCTTTCTTT	CSVGGTGDTEAFF
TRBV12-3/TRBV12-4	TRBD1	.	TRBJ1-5	TGTGCCAGCAGTCGTCACAGGGGAAGGGATCAGCCCCAGCATTTT	CASSRHRGRDQPQHF
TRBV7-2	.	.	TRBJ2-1	TGTGCCAGCAGCTCCGCGTTCTCCTACAATGAGCAGTTCTTC	CASSSAFSYNEQFF
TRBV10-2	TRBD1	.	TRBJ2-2	TGCGCCGGACGGGACAGGGACACCGGGGAGCTGTTTTTT	CAGRDRDTGELFF
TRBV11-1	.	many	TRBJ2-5	TGTGCCAGCAGCTCATACGGGGCTAATCAAGAGACCCAGTACTTC	CASSSYGANQETQYF
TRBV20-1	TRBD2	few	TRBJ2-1	TGCAGTGCGCCGAGCACGACCGGGACTAGCGGTTCCAATGAGCAGTTCTTC	CSAPSTTGTSGSNEQFF
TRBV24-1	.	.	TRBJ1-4	TGTGCCACCAGTGAGGCGACAGCAACTAATGAAAAACTGTTTTTT	CATSEATATNEKLFF
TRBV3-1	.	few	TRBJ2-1	TGTGCCAGCAGCCATGCTAGGGTGGGTGAGCAGTTCTTC	CASSHARVGEQFF
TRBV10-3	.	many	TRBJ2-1	TGTGCCATCAGTGAGTCGGGGAGCTTGTACAATGAGCAGTTCTTC	CAISESGSLYNEQFF
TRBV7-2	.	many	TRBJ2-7	TGTGCCAGCAGCTTAGCTGGTTCCGAGCAGTACTTC	CASSLAGSEQYF
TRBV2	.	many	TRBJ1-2	TGTGCCAGCAGTGAAGGCCGGGCTAACTATGGCTACACCTTC	CASSEGRANYGYTF
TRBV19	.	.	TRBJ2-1	TGTGCCAGTAGTATAGTTGGGGGACTTAGCTCCTACAATGAGCAGTTCTTC	CASSIVGGLSSYNEQFF
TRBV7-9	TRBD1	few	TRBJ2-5	TGTGCCAGCAGCCCCCCGGACAGGGAATTTGAGACCCAGTACTTC	CASSPPDREFETQYF
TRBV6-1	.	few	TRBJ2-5	TGTGCCAGCAGTAAAGACAGGAGCCGACAAGAGACCCAGTACTTC	CASSKDRSRQETQYF
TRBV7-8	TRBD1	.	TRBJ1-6	TGTGCCAGCAGCCCCCGGACAGGACCCCTCCACTTT	CASSPRTGPLHF
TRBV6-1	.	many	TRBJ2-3	TGTGCCAGCCTTTTAGGGGGGCAGTACACAGATACGCAGTATTTT	CASLLGGQYTDTQYF
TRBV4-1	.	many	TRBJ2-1	TGCGCCAGCAGTGGGGCTTGGTACAATGAGCAGTTCTTC	CASSGAWYNEQFF
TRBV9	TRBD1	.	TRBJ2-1	TGTGCCAGCAGCGCCCCCGGGACAGGCGTCTACAATGAGCAGTTCTTC	CASSAPGTGVYNEQFF
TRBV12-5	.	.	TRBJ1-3	TGTGCTAGTGGTTTATCGCTTGGGACCGCTGGAAACACCATATATTTT	CASGLSLGTAGNTIYF
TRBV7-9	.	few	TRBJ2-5	TGTGCCAGCAGCGCCGGGTGGGAGACCCAGTACTTC	CASSAGWETQYF
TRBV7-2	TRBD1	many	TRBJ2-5	TGTGCCAGCAGCTTAGTGACAGGGGGCGGACAAGAGACCCAGTACTTC	CASSLVTGGGQETQYF
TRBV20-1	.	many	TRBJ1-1	TGCAGTGCTAGAGCAGCCTCGAACACTGAAGCTTTCTTT	CSARAASNTEAFF
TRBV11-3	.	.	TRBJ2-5	TGTGCCAGCAGTCACGGAAAAGGGGGTCAAGAGACCCAGTACTTC	CASSHGKGGQETQYF
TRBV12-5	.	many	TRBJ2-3	TGTGCTAGTGGTTACAACACGGACGGAACTCACGTCGTTAACACAGATACGCAGTATTTT	CASGYNTDGTHVVNTDTQYF
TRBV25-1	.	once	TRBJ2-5	TGTGCCAGCGGCGGTGTAGGGACTGTGACCCAGTACTTC	CASGGVGTVTQYF
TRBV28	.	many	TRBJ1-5	TGTGCCAGCAGCCCGGGGAGCGATCAGCCCCAGCATTTT	CASSPGSDQPQHF
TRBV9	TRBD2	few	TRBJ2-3	TGTGCCAGCAGCGCCAGACTAGCGGGAGGTGTAGATACGCAGTATTTT	CASSARLAGGVDTQYF
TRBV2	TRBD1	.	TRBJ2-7	TGTGCCAGCAGCCCACCGGGACAGGGGGTCCGGGAGCAGTACTTC	CASSPPGQGVREQYF